This T cell receptor beta chain was identified during a study of blood T cell repertoires in COVID-19. The germline gives CDR1 KGHSH, CDR2 LQKENI. The CDR3 length is 14 residues. V gave up 6 bases and J gave up 6 bases; unmatched junction bases: 4. Libraries were prepared by immunoSEQ multiplex PCR; TCRdb keeps only in-frame clonotypes and omits some of them. The sample records 250,000 to 350,000 clones, 75% to 90% being singletons. The age range of participants was about 18 to 100 years, with residence in fewer than 25 US areas. Sequencing was carried out using PBMCs or T cells enriched from blood (not recorded which). The clonotype comes from a woman aged 45-60 years who had recovered from COVID-19. The genes are TRBV18 and TRBJ1-6; 8 positions match TRBD1. CDR3 amino acids: CASSLDRGNSPLHF. The CDR3 DNA reads TGTGCCAGCTCCCTCGACAGGGGTAATTCACCCCTCCACTTT.